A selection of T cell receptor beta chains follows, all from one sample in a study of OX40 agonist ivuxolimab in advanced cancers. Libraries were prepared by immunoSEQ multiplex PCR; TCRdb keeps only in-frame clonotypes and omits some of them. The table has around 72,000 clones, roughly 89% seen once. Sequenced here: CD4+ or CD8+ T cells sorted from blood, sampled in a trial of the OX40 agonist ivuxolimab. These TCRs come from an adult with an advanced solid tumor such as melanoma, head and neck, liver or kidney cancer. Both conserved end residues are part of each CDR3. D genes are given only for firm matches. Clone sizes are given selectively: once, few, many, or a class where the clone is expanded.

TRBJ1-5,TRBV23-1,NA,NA,TGCGCCAGCAGTCAATTGGACATTTATTGGTCCAATCAGCCCCAGCATTTT,CASSQLDIYWSNQPQHF
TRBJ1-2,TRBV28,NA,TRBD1,TGTGCCACCTTTTGGGACAGGGGTAACTATGGCTACACCTTC,CATFWDRGNYGYTF
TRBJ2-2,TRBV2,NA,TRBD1,TGTGCCAGCCGACAGGGTTCGAACACCGGGGAGCTGTTTTTT,CASRQGSNTGELFF
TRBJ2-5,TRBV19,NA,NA,TGTGCCAGTAGTATTGGGCAGGGAGGAGAGACCCAGTACTTC,CASSIGQGGETQYF
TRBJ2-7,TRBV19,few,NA,TGTGCCAGTAGTATAGTAGGGACCGCAGTGGAGCAGTACTTC,CASSIVGTAVEQYF
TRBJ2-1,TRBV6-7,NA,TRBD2,TGTGCCAGCAGTCCTAGCGGGAGTGGTGAGCAGTTCTTC,CASSPSGSGEQFF
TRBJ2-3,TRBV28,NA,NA,TGTGCCAGCAGTACGCTAGGGGGGGCGAGTAGGTATTTT,CASSTLGGASRYF
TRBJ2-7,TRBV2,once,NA,TGTGCCAGTTCAACCGGGACGGATTTCTACGAGCAGTACTTC,CASSTGTDFYEQYF
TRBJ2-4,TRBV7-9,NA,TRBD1,TGTGCCAGCAGCCCTTCCCCTTGGACAGGGGAAAATAACATTCAGTACTTC,CASSPSPWTGENNIQYF
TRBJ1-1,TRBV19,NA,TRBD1,TGTGCCAGTGGGGACAGGGCGCCGACTGAAGCTTTCTTT,CASGDRAPTEAFF
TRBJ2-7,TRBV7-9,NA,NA,TGTGCCAGCAGCTTAACAGGGAACACCTACGAGCAGTACTTC,CASSLTGNTYEQYF
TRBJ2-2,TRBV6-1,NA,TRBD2,TGTGCCACCCTGAGGCGGCGGGAGACCGGGGAGCTGTTTTTT,CATLRRRETGELFF
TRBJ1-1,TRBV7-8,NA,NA,TGTGCCAGCAGCTTAATGACGGTTATGAACACTGAAGCTTTCTTT,CASSLMTVMNTEAFF
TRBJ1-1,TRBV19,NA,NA,TGTGCCACCCGGGCTGAGAACACTGAAGCTTTCTTT,CATRAENTEAFF
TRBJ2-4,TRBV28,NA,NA,TGTGCCAGCAAGCTGGGGGCAGCAAACATTCAGTACTTC,CASKLGAANIQYF
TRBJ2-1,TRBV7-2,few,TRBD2,TGTGCCAGCAGCCCATATATTTCGGGACTAGCGGGAGGGCGGGGGGTCTTC,CASSPYISGLAGGRGVF
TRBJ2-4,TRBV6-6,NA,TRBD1,TGTGCCAGCAGTTACTCCAGCTGGGACAGGCCCATTCAGTACTTC,CASSYSSWDRPIQYF
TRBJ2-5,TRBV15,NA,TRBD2,TGTGCCACCAGCAGAGATTTTTTAGCGGGGATAAAAGAGACCCAGTACTTC,CATSRDFLAGIKETQYF
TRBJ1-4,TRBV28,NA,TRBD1,TGTGCCAGCAGTTTGGACAGGGTGCGAGAAAAACTGTTTTTT,CASSLDRVREKLFF
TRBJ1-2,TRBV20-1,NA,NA,TGCAGTGCCGGGGACGGTTATGGCTACACCTTC,CSAGDGYGYTF
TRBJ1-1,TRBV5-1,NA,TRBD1,TGCGCCAGCAGCTTGTCCCGACAGGGGGCAGACACTGAAGCTTTCTTT,CASSLSRQGADTEAFF
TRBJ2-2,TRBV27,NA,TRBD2,TGTGCCAGCAAGGGCAGCGGGAGCGGGGAGCTGTTTTTT,CASKGSGSGELFF
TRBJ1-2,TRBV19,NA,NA,TGTGCCAGTAGCCTCTCGAGTGGACCCTATGGCTACACCTTC,CASSLSSGPYGYTF
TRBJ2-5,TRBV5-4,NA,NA,TGTGCCAGCAGCCCCAGCGGGCTAGTCGAGACCCAGTACTTC,CASSPSGLVETQYF
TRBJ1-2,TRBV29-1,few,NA,TGCAGCGTTGCAGCGACCTATGGCTACACCTTC,CSVAATYGYTF
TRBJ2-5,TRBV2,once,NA,TGTGCCACCAGGAGGGCATCAGAGACCCAGTACTTC,CATRRASETQYF
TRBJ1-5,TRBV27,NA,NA,TGTGCCAGCAGTGTGTCCAGGGGTAATCAGCCCCAGCATTTT,CASSVSRGNQPQHF
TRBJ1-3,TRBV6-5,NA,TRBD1,TGTGCCAGCACCGCGCGGAGGGGGCACGGAAACACCATATATTTT,CASTARRGHGNTIYF
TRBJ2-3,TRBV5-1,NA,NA,TGCGCCAGCAGCCTCTCCCCTGGAGGCACAGATACGCAGTATTTT,CASSLSPGGTDTQYF
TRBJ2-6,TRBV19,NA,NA,TGTGCCAGTAGTATACGGCAGCGCTCTGGGGCCAACGTCCTGACTTTC,CASSIRQRSGANVLTF
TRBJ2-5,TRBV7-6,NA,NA,TGTGCCAGCAGTCCTCGCCCAGGGACCGAAGAGACCCAGTACTTC,CASSPRPGTEETQYF
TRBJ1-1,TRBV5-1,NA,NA,TGCGCCAGCAGCTTGGATGGTGTGAACACTGAAGCTTTCTTT,CASSLDGVNTEAFF
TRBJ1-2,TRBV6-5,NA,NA,TGTGCCAGCAGTTACTCGATGGTTTACTATGGCTACACCTTC,CASSYSMVYYGYTF
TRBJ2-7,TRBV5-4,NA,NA,TGTGCCAGCAGCCGGAGCCCTAACGAGCAGTACTTC,CASSRSPNEQYF
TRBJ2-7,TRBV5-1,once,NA,TGCGCCAGCAGCTTGGACAGATCCTACGAGCAGTACTTC,CASSLDRSYEQYF
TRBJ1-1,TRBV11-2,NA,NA,TGTGCCAGCAGCCCCCAGGGCTTCACTGAAGCTTTCTTT,CASSPQGFTEAFF
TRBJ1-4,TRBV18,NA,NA,TGTGCCAGCTCACCACAGGCACAGACTAATGAAAAACTGTTTTTT,CASSPQAQTNEKLFF
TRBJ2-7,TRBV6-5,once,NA,TGTGCCAGCAGTTACTCGTCGGCCTACGCCTACGAGCAGTACTTC,CASSYSSAYAYEQYF
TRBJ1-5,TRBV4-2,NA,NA,TGTGCCAGCAGCCCGGACAGCCCCAGTCAGCCCCAGCATTTT,CASSPDSPSQPQHF
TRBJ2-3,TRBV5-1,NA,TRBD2,TGCGCCAGCAGCTTGTTGGCTAGCGGGGGGGGCACAGATACGCAGTATTTT,CASSLLASGGGTDTQYF
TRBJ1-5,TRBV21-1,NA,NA,TGTGCCAGCAGCAAAGTGGCCGGGCCCCGCAATCAGCCCCAGCATTTT,CASSKVAGPRNQPQHF
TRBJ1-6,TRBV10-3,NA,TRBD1,TGTGCCATCAGTGATCTCCCCGGACAGGGGTCCCTCCACTTT,CAISDLPGQGSLHF
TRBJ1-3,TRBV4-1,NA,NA,TGCGCCAGCAGAAAGGACATATCCCAAGTGAGTGGAAACACCATATATTTT,CASRKDISQVSGNTIYF
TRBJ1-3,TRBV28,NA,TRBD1,TGTGCCAGCAGTTCACAGGGGGGTTTTGGAAACACCATATATTTT,CASSSQGGFGNTIYF
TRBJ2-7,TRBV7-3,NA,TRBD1,TGTGCCAGCAGCCTCGCCGGGACAGTGGACTCGGAGCAGTACTTC,CASSLAGTVDSEQYF
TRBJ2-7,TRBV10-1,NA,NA,TGCGCCAGCAGTGCACGGGGATACGAGCAGTACTTC,CASSARGYEQYF
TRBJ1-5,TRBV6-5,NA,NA,TGTGCCAGCAGTTATACTAGCAATCAGCCCCAGCATTTT,CASSYTSNQPQHF
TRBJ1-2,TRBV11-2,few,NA,TGTGCCAGCAGCCCTATATCGGGCAGGGGTCGGAAGTATGGCTACACCTTC,CASSPISGRGRKYGYTF
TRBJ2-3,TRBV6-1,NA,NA,TGTGCCGGCAGTTTTGCAGGTTATACAGATACGCAGTATTTT,CAGSFAGYTDTQYF
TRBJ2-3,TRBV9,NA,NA,TGTGCCAGCAGCGTAGCTGGCAGGGATACGCAGTATTTT,CASSVAGRDTQYF
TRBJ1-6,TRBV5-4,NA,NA,TGTGCCAGCAGCTCGAGGGGTGGGAGCTCCTATAATTCACCCCTCCACTTT,CASSSRGGSSYNSPLHF
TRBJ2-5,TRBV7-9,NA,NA,TGTGCCAGCAGCGCGAAAAACGGGGAGACCCAGTACTTC,CASSAKNGETQYF
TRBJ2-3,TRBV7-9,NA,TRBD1,TGTGCCAGCAGGTTGGGACAGAAACTCACAGATACGCAGTATTTT,CASRLGQKLTDTQYF
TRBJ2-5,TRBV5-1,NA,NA,TGCGCCAGCAGCGACCAAGAGACCCAGTACTTC,CASSDQETQYF
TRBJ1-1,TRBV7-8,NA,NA,TGTGCCAGCAGCCGGGGGCGGCAGAACACTGAAGCTTTCTTT,CASSRGRQNTEAFF
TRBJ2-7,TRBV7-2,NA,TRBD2,TGTGCCAGCAGCTCCGGACTAGCGGGAAGATACGAGCAGTACTTC,CASSSGLAGRYEQYF
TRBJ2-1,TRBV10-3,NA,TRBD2,TGTGCCATCAGTGCCCCGGGACTAGCGGGGGGAATTTCCTACAATGAGCAGTTCTTC,CAISAPGLAGGISYNEQFF
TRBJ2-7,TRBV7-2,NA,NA,TGTGCCAGCAGCCAAAAAGGCCTAACCTACGAGCAGTACTTC,CASSQKGLTYEQYF
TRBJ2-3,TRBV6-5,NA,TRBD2,TGTGCCAGCAGTTACGCGGGGGGATCAGATACGCAGTATTTT,CASSYAGGSDTQYF